The 10 T cell receptor beta chains below come from one sample, sequenced in a study of graft-versus-host responses after intestinal transplantation. No antigen has been identified for these receptors. Sequenced by immunoSEQ multiplex PCR; TCRdb stores in-frame clones only, minus some. The sample has 100,000 or so clones; 92% are singletons. The starting material was unstimulated CD4+ T cells sorted from spleen or lymph node cells, obtained before intestinal transplant. These receptors all stem from a human donor who received an intestinal transplant.

The chain links TRBV30 to TRBJ1-2, with 9 bases matching TRBD1. Unmatched junction bases numbered 13, after V lost 4 bases and J lost 7 bases. Germline loops: CDR1 GTSNPN, CDR2 SVGIG (reference sequence). The CDR3 runs 15 residues. The CDR3 reads CAWIAPGQGLRGYTF. DNA for the CDR3: TGTGCCTGGATCGCCCCGGGACAGGGTTTGCGTGGCTACACCTTC.

The genes are TRBV11-2 and TRBJ2-7; 15 bases fit TRBD2. Per germline, CDR1 SGHAT and CDR2 FQNNGV. V trimming: 5 bases; J trimming: 7 bases; junction bases outside the gene matches: 9. The length of the CDR3 is 16 residues. The CDR3 DNA sequence: TGTGCCAGCAGCCGGCAAGCCGGGACTAGCGGGAGGGAGCAGTACTTC. Translation: CASSRQAGTSGREQYF.

This clone appeared a single time. The chain uses TRBV30 and TRBJ1-1; D is perhaps TRBD1 (6 bases). The CDR3 length is 15 residues. Trimming pared 3 bases from V and 0 bases from J, leaving 14 bases between. Germline V gives CDR1 GTSNPN, CDR2 SVGIG (reference sequence). The CDR3 loop reads CAWRDLGGMNTEAFF. DNA of the CDR3: TGTGCCTGGAGGGATCTTGGGGGCATGAACACTGAAGCTTTCTTT.

The V gene is TRBV4-1, the J gene TRBJ2-5, with TRBD2 matching over 10 bases. This CDR3 has 16 residues. The ends lost 3 bases at V and 10 bases at J; junction bases unmatched: 14. Germline V gene data show CDR1 as MGHRA and CDR2 as YSYEKL. The CDR3 sequence: CASSQDTSGTSEGQYF. The CDR3 DNA sequence: TGCGCCAGCAGCCAGGACACCTCCGGGACTAGCGAGGGCCAGTACTTC.

This chain uses TRBV28 with TRBJ2-3; 9 bases match TRBD2. After removal of 0 bases from V and 2 bases from J, the junction contained 3 bases not matched to a gene. Germline V gene lookup returns CDR1 MDHEN and CDR2 SYDVKM. The CDR3 loop spans 16 amino acids. The CDR3 DNA follows: TGTGCCAGCAGTTTATGGACTAGCGGAAACACAGATACGCAGTATTTT. Its translation is CASSLWTSGNTDTQYF.

The V call is TRBV6-5, the J call TRBJ1-2, with a possible D match to TRBD1 (6 bases). The CDR3 has 14 amino acids. Germline V gene lookup returns CDR1 MNHEY and CDR2 SVGAGI. V was clipped by 6 bases and J by 5 bases, with 16 bases between them. CDR3: CASRGQGPIYGYTF. CDR3 DNA: TGTGCCAGCAGGGGGCAGGGGCCCATTTATGGCTACACCTTC.

The V call is TRBV7-8, the J call TRBJ2-5, with TRBD1 matching 7 bases. The J segment lost 2 bases and the V segment lost 5 bases, leaving 5 bases of the junction unmatched. Germline V CDR1 and CDR2: SGHVS, FQNEAQ. The CDR3 runs to 14 residues. The CDR3 DNA is TGTGCCAGCAGCCCACGGGACAGACAAGAGACCCAGTACTTC. The encoded protein is CASSPRDRQETQYF.

The chain is built from TRBV28 and TRBJ2-1, with 9 nucleotides matching TRBD2. With 6 bases clipped from V and 0 bases from J, the junction kept 6 bases outside the gene matches. Germline CDR1 MDHEN, CDR2 SYDVKM. The CDR3 extends over 16 amino acids. CDR3 in amino acids: CASRPAGGASYNEQFF. The CDR3 DNA reads TGTGCCAGCAGGCCAGCGGGAGGAGCCTCCTACAATGAGCAGTTCTTC. The full variable domain, with the rest looked up from reference TRBV28 and TRBJ2-1, is DVKVTQSSRYLVKRTGEKVFLECVQDMDHENMFWYRQDPGLGLRLIYFSYDVKMKEKGDIPEGYSVSREKKERFSLILESASTNQTSMYLCASRPAGGASYNEQFFGPGTRLTVL.

V is TRBV19 and J is TRBJ1-2, with a tentative D call TRBD1 (5 bases). V was pared by 4 bases and J by 5 bases, with 17 bases between. CDR1 and CDR2 (germline): LNHDA, SQIVND (reference sequence). CDR3 length equals 15 residues. Here the CDR3 reads CASSTSREAAYGYTF. The CDR3 DNA reads TGTGCCAGTAGTACGTCCAGGGAGGCCGCGTATGGCTACACCTTC.

The chain recombines TRBV7-3 with TRBJ2-1, with 9 bases identical to TRBD1. The germline CDR1 and CDR2 sequences are SGHTA and FQGTGA. The CDR3 covers 15 residues. V lost 3 bases to trimming and J lost 4 bases; unmatched junction nucleotides: 4. CDR3 DNA sequence: TGTGCCAGCAGCTTTACAGGGGGCCGTTACAATGAGCAGTTCTTC. Protein product: CASSFTGGRYNEQFF.